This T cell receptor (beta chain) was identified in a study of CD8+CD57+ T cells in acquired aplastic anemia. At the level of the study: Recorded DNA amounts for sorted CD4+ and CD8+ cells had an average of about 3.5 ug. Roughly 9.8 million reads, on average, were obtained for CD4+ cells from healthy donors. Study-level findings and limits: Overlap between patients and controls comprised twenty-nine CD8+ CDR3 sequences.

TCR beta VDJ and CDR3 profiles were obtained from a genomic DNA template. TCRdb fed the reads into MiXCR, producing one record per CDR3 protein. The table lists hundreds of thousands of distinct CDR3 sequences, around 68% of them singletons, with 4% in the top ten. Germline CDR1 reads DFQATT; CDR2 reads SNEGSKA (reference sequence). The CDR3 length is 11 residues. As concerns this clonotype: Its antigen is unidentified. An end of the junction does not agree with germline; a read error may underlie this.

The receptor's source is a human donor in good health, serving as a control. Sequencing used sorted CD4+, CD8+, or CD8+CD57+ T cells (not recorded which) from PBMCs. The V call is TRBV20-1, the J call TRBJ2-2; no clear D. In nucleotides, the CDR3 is TGCAGTGCTAGATGGGCGGCGCCAAGAGTTTTT. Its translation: CSARWAAPRVF.